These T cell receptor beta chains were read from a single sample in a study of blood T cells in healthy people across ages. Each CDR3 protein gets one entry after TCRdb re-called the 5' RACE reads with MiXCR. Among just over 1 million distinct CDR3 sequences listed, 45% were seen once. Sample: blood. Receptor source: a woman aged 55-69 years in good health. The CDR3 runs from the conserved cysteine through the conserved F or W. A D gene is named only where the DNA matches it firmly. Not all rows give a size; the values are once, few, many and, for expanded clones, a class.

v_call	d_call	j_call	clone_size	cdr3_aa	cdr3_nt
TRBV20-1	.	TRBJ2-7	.	CSAATAFSSYEQYF	TGCAGTGCTGCGACAGCTTTTTCTTCCTACGAGCAGTACTTC
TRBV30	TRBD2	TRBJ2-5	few	CAWSVDLAGAEQETQYF	TGTGCCTGGAGTGTAGATCTAGCGGGAGCCGAACAAGAGACCCAGTACTTC
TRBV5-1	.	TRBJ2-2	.	CASSLLGANTGELFF	TGCGCCAGCAGCTTGTTAGGGGCGAACACCGGGGAGCTGTTTTTT
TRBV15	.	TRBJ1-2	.	CATSSDQGTYGYTF	TGTGCCACCAGCTCGGATCAGGGGACCTATGGCTACACCTTC
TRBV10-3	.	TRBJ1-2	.	CAISESGLPNYGYTF	TGTGCCATCAGTGAGTCGGGCCTTCCTAACTATGGCTACACCTTC
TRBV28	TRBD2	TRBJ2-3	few	CASSLPKKRESRYTQYF	TGTGCCAGCAGTTTACCGAAGAAGCGGGAGAGTCGATATACGCAGTATTTT
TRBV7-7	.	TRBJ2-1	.	CASSLSLTLTSLDEQFF	TGTGCCAGCAGCTTATCTCTGACCCTGACTTCTCTCGATGAGCAGTTCTTC
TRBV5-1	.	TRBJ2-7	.	CASSWGHLSSYEQYF	TGCGCCAGCAGCTGGGGACATCTGAGCTCCTACGAGCAGTACTTC
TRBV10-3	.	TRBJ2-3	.	CAIAQLRTDTQYF	TGTGCCATCGCACAACTTCGCACAGATACGCAGTATTTT
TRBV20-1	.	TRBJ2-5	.	CSADGHLSQETQYF	TGCAGTGCCGATGGACACCTATCGCAAGAGACCCAGTACTTC